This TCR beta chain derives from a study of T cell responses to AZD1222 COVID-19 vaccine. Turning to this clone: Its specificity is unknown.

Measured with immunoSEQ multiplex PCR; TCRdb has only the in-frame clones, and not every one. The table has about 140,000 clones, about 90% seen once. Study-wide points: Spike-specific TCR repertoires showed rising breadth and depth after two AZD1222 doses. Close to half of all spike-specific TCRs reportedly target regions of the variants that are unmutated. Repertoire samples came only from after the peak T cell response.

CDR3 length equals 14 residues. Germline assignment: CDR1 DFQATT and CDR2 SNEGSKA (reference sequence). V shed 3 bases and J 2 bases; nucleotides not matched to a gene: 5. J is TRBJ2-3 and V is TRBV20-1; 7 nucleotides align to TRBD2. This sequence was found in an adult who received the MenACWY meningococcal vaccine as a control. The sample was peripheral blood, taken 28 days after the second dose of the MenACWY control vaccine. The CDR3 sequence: CSASWAGATDTQYF. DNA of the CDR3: TGCAGTGCTAGTTGGGCGGGAGCCACAGATACGCAGTATTTT.